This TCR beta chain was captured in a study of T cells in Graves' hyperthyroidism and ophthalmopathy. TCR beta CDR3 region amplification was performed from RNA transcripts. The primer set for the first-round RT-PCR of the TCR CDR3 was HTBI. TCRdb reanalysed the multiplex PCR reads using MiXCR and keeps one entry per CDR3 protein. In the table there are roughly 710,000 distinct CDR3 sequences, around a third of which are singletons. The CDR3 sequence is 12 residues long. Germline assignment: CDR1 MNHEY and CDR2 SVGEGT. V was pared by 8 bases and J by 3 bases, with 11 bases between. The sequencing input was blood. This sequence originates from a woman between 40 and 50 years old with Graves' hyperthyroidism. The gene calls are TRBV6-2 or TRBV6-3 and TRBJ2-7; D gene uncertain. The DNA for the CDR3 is TGTGCCAGCCTCGACCCACTCTACGAGCAGTACTTC. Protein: CASLDPLYEQYF.